This T cell receptor beta chain was found in a study of T cell changes during pregnancy in multiple sclerosis. Profiled with immunoSEQ multiplex PCR; TCRdb holds only in-frame clones, not every one. The sample holds roughly 80,000 clones, 90% to 95% seen once. This CDR3 comprises 14 residues. The V gene's germline CDR1 is MGHRA and CDR2 YSYEKL. The V gene end was trimmed by 4 bases and the J gene end by 6 bases; junction bases not matched to a gene: 4. This TCR derives from a female donor with multiple sclerosis, enrolled in a pregnancy study. V usage is TRBV4-1 and J usage is TRBJ1-3, with 9 bases fitting TRBD1. Material: peripheral blood, obtained before pregnancy. The CDR3 bases are TGCGCCAGCAGCCCGGGACAGGGCCAAAACACCATATATTTT. It translates to CASSPGQGQNTIYF.